This T cell receptor (beta chain) was profiled in a study of blood T cell repertoires in COVID-19. Study background: In each case, the material was cDNA or gDNA derived from T cells, B-cell-depleted T cells, or PBMCs.

V was pared by 4 bases and J by 1 base, with 10 bases of the junction left unmatched. Germline V gene sequence: CDR1 SGHRS, CDR2 YFSETQ. This CDR3 is built from 17 residues. Profiled with immunoSEQ multiplex PCR; TCRdb holds only in-frame clones, not every one. The sample has 430,000 or so clones, roughly 90% seen once; the top ten hold 1.8%. Sequencing was carried out using PBMCs or T cells enriched from blood (not recorded which). The TCR originated in a woman aged 40 to 50 who had recovered from COVID-19. This sequence joins TRBV5-1 and TRBJ1-2; 10 bases align to TRBD1. The CDR3 sequence: CASSPGGTGAFNYGYTF. For the CDR3, the DNA is TGCGCCAGCAGCCCCGGAGGGACAGGGGCGTTTAACTATGGCTACACCTTC.